This TCR beta chain was documented in a study of regulatory T cells in long-lasting Graves disease. Study-wide results and limits: Favored gene segments in persistent disease were TRBV28, TRBJ1-2 and TRBJ2-5.

Both iRepertoire HTBI primers and Arm-PCR of CDR3 regions were used to build the TCR beta libraries. TCRdb redid the calling of the multiplex PCR reads with MiXCR, one entry per CDR3 protein. The data contain about 470,000 distinct CDR3 sequences, 16% of them singletons. The CDR3 spans 15 residues. Germline trimming cut 3 bases from V and 2 bases from J; bases unmatched to any gene: 6. This clonotype was counted at least ten times. Its antigen is not known. As for time point: newly diagnosed GD, antithyroid drugs for less than 3 months. PBMCs provided the RNA from which the TCR library was made. EDTA tubes received nine milliliters of collected peripheral blood. These data were also filed under a second study, of T cells in Graves' hyperthyroidism and ophthalmopathy. That report adds: Initially, a first-round RT-PCR of the TCR CDR3 employed the HTBI primer set. Clonotypes that were expanded in thyroid above 0.001 mostly appeared in blood too.

The sample consisted of peripheral blood mononuclear cells (PBMCs), taken at new diagnosis, from a patient treated with antithyroid drugs. The source is a man aged 40-49 years with Graves disease. The rearrangement uses TRBV12-3 or TRBV12-4 and TRBJ2-5; the match to TRBD1 covers 7 bases. The CDR3 region is CASSLSRGIQETQYF. The CDR3 bases are TGTGCCAGCAGTTTGTCCAGGGGGATTCAAGAGACCCAGTACTTC.